This TCR beta chain was sequenced in a study of cytomegalovirus exposure and HLA in healthy donors. Vbeta (60) and Jbeta (13) primers were used in the PCR. Some clones are missing from TCRdb's copy, which holds only in-frame ones; the method was immunoSEQ multiplex PCR. The sample lists about 90,000 clones, roughly four fifths occurring once. The CDR3 sequence is 16 residues long. V lost 4 bases and J lost 2; bases outside the gene matches: 6. Germline V gene data show CDR1 as SGHRS and CDR2 as YFSETQ. The genes are TRBV5-1 and TRBJ2-1, with 10 bases lining up with TRBD2. Sequencing used PBMCs. The receptor was derived from a man aged 25 to 45 in good health and CMV-seronegative. CDR3 in DNA: TGCGCCAGCAGCCCGCGGACTAGCGGAGCCTACAATGAGCAGTTCTTC. Translated: CASSPRTSGAYNEQFF.